This is a list of T cell receptor beta chains from one sample in a study of T cells after yellow fever vaccination. MiXCR, applied by TCRdb to the 5' RACE reads, yields one record per CDR3 protein. The data contain more than 25,000 distinct CDR3 sequences, over 5% of them singletons. Specimen: PBMCs, either bulk or a sorted T-cell subset (CD4+, CD8+, memory, or dextramer-sorted; not recorded which), collected on the day of the yellow fever booster vaccination. Source of these receptors: a man between 25 and 39 years old who received the YFV17D yellow fever vaccine. Both conserved end residues are part of each CDR3. A D gene is named only where the DNA matches it firmly. Clone size is stated in some rows and not others, as once, few, many or a class when expanded.

clone_size | j_call | d_call | v_call | cdr3_length | cdr3_nt | cdr3_aa
many | TRBJ2-7 | TRBD1 | TRBV7-2 | 15 | TGTGCCAGCAGCTGGGACCGGGACAGGAGCTACGAGCAGTACTTC | CASSWDRDRSYEQYF
NA | TRBJ2-7 | NA | TRBV18 | 12 | TGTGCCAGCTCACCGGACCCATACGAGCAGTACTTC | CASSPDPYEQYF
few | TRBJ1-1 | NA | TRBV4-3 | 14 | TGCGCCAGCAGCCAGGCTACATGGAACACTGAAGCTTTCTTT | CASSQATWNTEAFF
many | TRBJ2-3 | NA | TRBV5-1 | 16 | TGCGCCAGCGGTGGGGCAGGACGACTTAGCACAGATACGCAGTATTTT | CASGGAGRLSTDTQYF
few | TRBJ2-2 | NA | TRBV20-1 | 13 | TGCAGTGGGACAGCGCTTAACACCGGGGAGCTGTTTTTT | CSGTALNTGELFF
NA | TRBJ2-7 | NA | TRBV11-2 | 13 | TGTGCCAGCAGCTCTCAGGCCCAAGGCGAGCAGTACTTC | CASSSQAQGEQYF
many | TRBJ1-6 | NA | TRBV4-3 | 16 | TGCGCCAGCAGCCAAGTTTTAGATCGGGGAAATTCACCCCTCCACTTT | CASSQVLDRGNSPLHF
many | TRBJ2-5 | TRBD2 | TRBV7-6 | 15 | TGTGCCAGCAGCCTAGCTGTAGGGAGGGGAGAGACCCAGTACTTC | CASSLAVGRGETQYF
few | TRBJ1-4 | NA | TRBV25-1 | 15 | TGTGCCAGCAGTGAATATAGGGACTCGGGAGAAAAACTGTTTTTT | CASSEYRDSGEKLFF
many | TRBJ2-2 | NA | TRBV11-2 | 13 | TGTGCCAGCAGATCTCTAGCTCCCGGGGAGCTGTTTTTT | CASRSLAPGELFF
many | TRBJ2-3 | TRBD2 | TRBV11-1 | 15 | TGTGCCAGCAGCTCGGGACTAGGCAGAGCAGATACGCAGTATTTT | CASSSGLGRADTQYF
many | TRBJ1-2 | NA | TRBV6-5 | 13 | TGTGCCAGCAGTTCAAACAGGGTTGGTGGCTACACCTTC | CASSSNRVGGYTF
many | TRBJ2-4 | TRBD1 | TRBV29-1 | 13 | TGCAGCGTTGAAAGGGACAGGGAAAACATTCAGTACTTC | CSVERDRENIQYF
many | TRBJ2-5 | TRBD2 | TRBV18 | 15 | TGTGCCAGCTCTCAGTTAGCGGGAGGACAAGAGACCCAGTACTTC | CASSQLAGGQETQYF
NA | TRBJ1-5 | TRBD1 | TRBV25-1 | 17 | TGTGCCAGCAGTGAAGGGGCTCCGGGACAGTCCAATCAGCCCCAGCATTTT | CASSEGAPGQSNQPQHF
many | TRBJ1-5 | NA | TRBV29-1 | 13 | TGCAGCGTTGTATCGCAGATTGATCAGCCCCAGCATTTT | CSVVSQIDQPQHF
NA | TRBJ1-2 | NA | TRBV14 | 13 | TGTGCCAGCAGCCCCGGGCCTACGCCGGGCTACACCTTC | CASSPGPTPGYTF
many | TRBJ2-4 | NA | TRBV6-1 | 14 | TGTGCCACCCAAAGGGCAGGCACCGAAAACATTCAGTACTTC | CATQRAGTENIQYF
many | TRBJ2-3 | TRBD2 | TRBV30 | 17 | TGTGCCTGGAGTGTAGCGGGGGGGGTAGGCCTGGCAGATACGCAGTATTTT | CAWSVAGGVGLADTQYF
few | TRBJ2-7 | TRBD1 | TRBV20-1 | 16 | TGCAGTGCTAGAGATCGTCGACAGGGGGTCTCCTACGAGCAGTACTTC | CSARDRRQGVSYEQYF
many | TRBJ2-1 | NA | TRBV7-2 | 12 | TGTGCCAGCAGCTTAGCCGGCTATGAGCAGTTCTTC | CASSLAGYEQFF
many | TRBJ2-1 | TRBD2 | TRBV5-1 | 16 | TGCGCCAGCAGCCAAAAGACTAGCGGGATAAGGGGTGAGCAGTTCTTC | CASSQKTSGIRGEQFF
many | TRBJ1-2 | NA | TRBV27 | 15 | TGTGCCAGCAGTTCTCGGCCTAATTCGAGGGGTGGCTACACCTTC | CASSSRPNSRGGYTF
many | TRBJ2-7 | NA | TRBV6-2/TRBV6-3 | 15 | TGTGCCAGCAGTGACCCCCCAGCGAGCTCCTACGAGCAGTACTTC | CASSDPPASSYEQYF
many | TRBJ2-5 | TRBD2 | TRBV7-3 | 15 | TGTGCCAGCAGCTCAGGATGGGGAGGGCGAGAGACCCAGTACTTC | CASSSGWGGRETQYF
many | TRBJ2-1 | TRBD2 | TRBV10-1 | 14 | TGCGCCAGCAGTGGGACTAGCGGGAGTAATGAGCAGTTCTTC | CASSGTSGSNEQFF
many | TRBJ2-5 | TRBD2 | TRBV12-3/TRBV12-4 | 14 | TGTGCCAGTGGGCTAGCGGGAGCTGCGAAGACCCAGTACTTC | CASGLAGAAKTQYF
many | TRBJ2-3 | TRBD2 | TRBV7-2 | 16 | TGTGCCAGCAGCTTAGTCCCGGGAGGGCAGGGAGATACGCAGTATTTT | CASSLVPGGQGDTQYF
many | TRBJ1-2 | NA | TRBV12-3/TRBV12-4 | 13 | TGTGCCAGCAGTTTGGGGGGCCTCTATGGCTACACCTTC | CASSLGGLYGYTF
many | TRBJ2-7 | NA | TRBV27 | 15 | TGTGCCAGCAGTTTGAAGGCAGGGAGCTCCTACGAGCAGTACTTC | CASSLKAGSSYEQYF
many | TRBJ2-3 | TRBD1 | TRBV6-2/TRBV6-3 | 16 | TGTGCCAGCAGTTACTCCGGTGGTGACAGGGGAGATACGCAGTATTTT | CASSYSGGDRGDTQYF
NA | TRBJ2-7 | NA | TRBV20-1 | 15 | TGCAGTGCGCAAGCACCTACAGCGGCCCGAAAGGAGCAGTACTTC | CSAQAPTAARKEQYF
many | TRBJ1-4 | NA | TRBV7-2 | 15 | TGTGCCAGCAGCATAACCGGGGGGTTCGGTGAAAAACTGTTTTTT | CASSITGGFGEKLFF
few | TRBJ1-2 | NA | TRBV20-1 | 13 | TGCAGTGCTAGGGATGGAAACAACTATGGCTACACCTTC | CSARDGNNYGYTF
few | TRBJ2-7 | NA | TRBV7-2 | 14 | TGTGCCAGCAGCTTTTCAGGGGCGTTCCGCGAGCAGTACTTC | CASSFSGAFREQYF
many | TRBJ2-7 | NA | TRBV20-1 | 12 | TGCAGTGCTAGAGTGGGATCCTACGAGCAGTACTTC | CSARVGSYEQYF
many | TRBJ2-3 | TRBD1 | TRBV9 | 19 | TGTGCCAGCAGCTCAGACAGGGTCGATCGGGCAGACACGACAGATACGCAGTATTTT | CASSSDRVDRADTTDTQYF
many | TRBJ2-5 | TRBD1 | TRBV7-2 | 16 | TGTGCCAGCAGCTTAGTAGACAGGGGGTTTATGGAGACCCAGTACTTC | CASSLVDRGFMETQYF
many | TRBJ2-7 | TRBD1 | TRBV29-1 | 14 | TGCAGCGTTGGGAAGGGCGGACAGGGATACGAGCAGTACTTC | CSVGKGGQGYEQYF
few | TRBJ2-1 | TRBD2 | TRBV29-1 | 14 | TGCAGCGTTCTCGGACTAGGCCCCTACAATGAGCAGTTCTTC | CSVLGLGPYNEQFF
many | TRBJ1-5 | NA | TRBV12-3/TRBV12-4 | 16 | TGTGCCAGCAGTTTAGTGGGGGGGCGCGCCAATCAGCCCCAGCATTTT | CASSLVGGRANQPQHF
NA | TRBJ1-1 | NA | TRBV6-4 | 13 | TGTGCCAGCAGGAGAGGACTGAACACTGAAGCTTTCTTT | CASRRGLNTEAFF
many | TRBJ2-7 | NA | TRBV4-3 | 14 | TGCGCCAGCAGCCAAGAGGCGGGTACCTACGAGCAGTACTTC | CASSQEAGTYEQYF
many | TRBJ1-2 | NA | TRBV12-3/TRBV12-4 | 14 | TGTGCCAGCAGCTCGGGGGCTTTGCGTCGTGGCTACACCTTC | CASSSGALRRGYTF
NA | TRBJ2-6 | NA | TRBV6-1 | 14 | TGTGCCAGCACCATTGGGTCTGGGGCCAACGTCCTGACTTTC | CASTIGSGANVLTF
few | TRBJ2-7 | NA | TRBV6-1 | 17 | TGTGCCAGCAGTGAAGCAGACATGGGAGGGGGCCGTGACGAGCAGTACTTC | CASSEADMGGGRDEQYF
few | TRBJ1-6 | NA | TRBV6-1 | 15 | TGTGCCAGCAGTGCTGTCGGGGTCTATAATTCACCCCTCCACTTT | CASSAVGVYNSPLHF
many | TRBJ2-5 | NA | TRBV28 | 14 | TGTGCCAGCAGTGGATCCTTAAGTCTAGAAGCCCAGTACTTC | CASSGSLSLEAQYF
many | TRBJ1-1 | TRBD1 | TRBV20-1 | 13 | TGCAGTGCTCCCGGACAGGGTAACACTGAAGCTTTCTTT | CSAPGQGNTEAFF
many | TRBJ1-2 | NA | TRBV6-2/TRBV6-3 | 13 | TGTGCCAGCTCACCGACAGCTAACTATGGCTACACCTTC | CASSPTANYGYTF
many | TRBJ2-2 | NA | TRBV11-1 | 14 | TGTGCCAGCAGCTTAGCCTGGAACACCGGGGAGCTGTTTTTT | CASSLAWNTGELFF
many | TRBJ2-7 | NA | TRBV5-6 | 14 | TGTGCCAGCAGCTTCCGGGACGGCTTCTACGAGCAGTACTTC | CASSFRDGFYEQYF
NA | TRBJ2-5 | NA | TRBV5-1 | 14 | TGCGCCAGCAGCTTTCTCGGTGGGAAAGAGACCCAGTACTTC | CASSFLGGKETQYF